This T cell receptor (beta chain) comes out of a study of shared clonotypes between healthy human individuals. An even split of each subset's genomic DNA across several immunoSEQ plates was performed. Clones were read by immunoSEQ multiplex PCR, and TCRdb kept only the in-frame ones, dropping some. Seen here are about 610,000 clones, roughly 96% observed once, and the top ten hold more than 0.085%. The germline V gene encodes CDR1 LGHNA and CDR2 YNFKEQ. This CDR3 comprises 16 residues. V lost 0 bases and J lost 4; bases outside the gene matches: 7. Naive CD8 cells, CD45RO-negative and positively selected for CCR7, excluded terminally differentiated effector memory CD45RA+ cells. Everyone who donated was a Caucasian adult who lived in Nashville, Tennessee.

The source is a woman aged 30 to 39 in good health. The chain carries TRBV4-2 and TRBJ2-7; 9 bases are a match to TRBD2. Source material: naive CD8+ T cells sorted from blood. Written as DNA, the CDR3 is TGTGCCAGCAGCCAAGATGAGGCGGGAGGGCCGTACGAGCAGTACTTC. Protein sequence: CASSQDEAGGPYEQYF.